The 27 T cell receptor beta chains below come from one sample, sequenced in a study of blood T cell repertoires in COVID-19. Method: immunoSEQ multiplex PCR; TCRdb's copy keeps in-frame clones and lacks some. Here the sample spans about 82,000 clones, about 73% being singletons. Input material: peripheral blood. Every receptor here comes from a man aged 55 to 70 with COVID-19, enrolled during active disease.

V and J are TRBV5-1 and TRBJ1-3, with 9 nucleotides matching TRBD1. V was clipped by 0 bases and J by 0 bases; unmatched bases: 7. Germline lookup yields CDR1 SGHRS and CDR2 YFSETQ. The CDR3 runs 18 residues. DNA of the CDR3: TGCGCCAGCAGCTTGGAGGGGACAGGGATTAGCTCTGGAAACACCATATATTTT. Its protein is CASSLEGTGISSGNTIYF.

This chain connects TRBV25-1 to TRBJ2-3, with D possibly being TRBD1 (8 bases). Germline V gives CDR1 MGHDK, CDR2 SYGVNS. The CDR3 loop spans 17 amino acids. V was shortened by 0 bases and J by 5 bases, with 18 bases between the two germline ends. CDR3 loop: CASSEYKRTGGEDTQYF. The CDR3 nucleotides read TGTGCCAGCAGTGAATATAAGCGCACAGGGGGGGAAGATACGCAGTATTTT.

The chain is built from TRBV9 and TRBJ2-7; 15 nucleotides match TRBD2. Germline CDR1 SGDLS, CDR2 YYNGEE. The V and J ends lost 3 bases and 0 bases, in that order; junction bases with no gene match: 4. The CDR3 has 17 amino acids. The CDR3 coding sequence is TGTGCCAGCAGCGGCGGGACTAGCGGGGGGAGCTCCTACGAGCAGTACTTC. Protein: CASSGGTSGGSSYEQYF.

This clone was observed a handful of times. V gene TRBV6-5 combines with J gene TRBJ1-5; no clear D. The germline V and J ends were trimmed by 5 bases and 4 bases, with 15 bases remaining between them. The CDR3 has 15 amino acids. Germline V gives CDR1 MNHEY, CDR2 SVGAGI. Written as DNA, the CDR3 is TGTGCCAGCAGTACGATGGCCAGGACTAATCAGCCCCAGCATTTT. Amino acid sequence: CASSTMARTNQPQHF.

This clone was seen more than once but under ten times. The chain joins TRBV6-1 to TRBJ2-2, with a tentative D call TRBD1 (5 bases). The length of the CDR3 is 16 residues. Trimming took off 4 bases at V and 3 bases at J, with 15 bases between the two ends. Germline V lookup: CDR1 MNHNS, CDR2 SASEGT. The CDR3 here is CASSVRQTVDTGELFF. In DNA, the CDR3 is TGTGCCAGCAGTGTCAGACAGACCGTGGACACCGGGGAGCTGTTTTTT.

The chain has TRBV30 and TRBJ2-5; 9 nucleotides agree with TRBD2. Germline loops: CDR1 GTSNPN, CDR2 SVGIG (reference sequence). The CDR3 has 14 amino acids. J was trimmed by 9 bases and V by 0 bases; bases with no gene match: 8. CDR3 nucleotide sequence: TGTGCCTGGAGTGTTCTAGCGGGAAAAAAGTCCCAGTACTTC. Protein product: CAWSVLAGKKSQYF.

V usage is TRBV5-1 and J usage is TRBJ1-1; no reliable D call. The V and J ends lost 3 bases and 2 bases respectively, with 17 bases between them. The CDR3 totals 16 residues. In germline, CDR1 is SGHRS, CDR2 YFSETQ. Here the CDR3 reads CASSSLESTSNTEAFF. Written as DNA, the CDR3 is TGCGCCAGCAGCTCCCTTGAGTCAACCTCTAACACTGAAGCTTTCTTT.

The chain has TRBV29-1 and TRBJ2-7; 9 bases are a match to TRBD1. Germline V gene data show CDR1 as SQVTM and CDR2 as ANQGSEA. Trimming at V came to 0 bases and at J to 5 bases, leaving 8 bases not matched to a gene. The length of the CDR3 is 15 residues. DNA of the CDR3: TGCAGCGTTGAAGAACCGGGACAGGGTATCCACGAGCAGTACTTC. The encoded protein is CSVEEPGQGIHEQYF.

The gene calls are TRBV11-2 and TRBJ2-1; TRBD1 aligns across 9 bases. Germline CDR1 reads SGHAT; CDR2 reads FQNNGV. The CDR3 has 15 amino acids. V gave up 4 bases and J gave up 7 bases; unmatched junction bases: 8. The CDR3 DNA reads TGTGCCAGCAGCTCGCTGGGACAGGGACCAAATGAGCAGTTCTTC. Its protein product is CASSSLGQGPNEQFF.

The V gene is TRBV27, the J gene TRBJ2-2, with TRBD2 as a possible D gene (5 bases). Germline V gives CDR1 MNHEY, CDR2 SMNVEV (reference sequence). The CDR3 consists of 15 residues. V lost 6 bases, J lost 2 bases, and 13 bases lay in between. CDR3 DNA: TGTGCCAGCAGCCGTAGTACTAGAAACACCGGGGAGCTGTTTTTT. Encoded protein: CASSRSTRNTGELFF.

This clone was detected only once. V is TRBV7-9 and J is TRBJ1-2; D remains ambiguous. There are 14 residues in the CDR3. Trimming pared 6 bases from V and 8 bases from J, leaving 19 bases between. Per the germline V gene, CDR1 is SEHNR and CDR2 is FQNEAQ (reference sequence). CDR3 amino acids: CASRPDRGLEGYTF. Here the CDR3 DNA reads TGTGCCAGCAGACCCGACCGAGGACTGGAGGGCTACACCTTC.

The V call is TRBV19, the J call TRBJ1-6, with D possibly TRBD1 on 6 matching bases. The V gene's germline CDR1 is LNHDA and CDR2 SQIVND (reference sequence). This CDR3 is 17 amino acids long. Deletions cut 5 bases from V and 2 bases from J, with 16 bases between. The CDR3 loop is CASSGGTGYAYNSPLHF. CDR3 sequence (DNA): TGTGCCAGTAGTGGGGGTACAGGGTACGCCTATAATTCACCCCTCCACTTT.

The V call is TRBV19, the J call TRBJ1-6, with a weak D call TRBD1 (5 bases). This CDR3 contains 14 residues. Trimming left V 6 bases short and J 9 bases short, with 15 bases between. The germline CDR1 and CDR2 sequences are LNHDA and SQIVND (reference sequence). This CDR3 reads CASSPGVFGSPLHF. The CDR3 region has the DNA TGTGCCAGTAGCCCGGGGGTGTTCGGTTCACCCCTCCACTTT.

There are many counts of this clone. The genes are TRBV19 and TRBJ2-3, with 9 bases identical to TRBD2. V shed 6 bases, J shed 5 bases, and the junction held 9 bases outside the gene matches. CDR1 and CDR2 (germline): LNHDA, SQIVND (reference sequence). The length of the CDR3 is 15 residues. CDR3 region: CASRIGGRAGDTQYF. CDR3 in DNA: TGTGCCAGTAGAATTGGCGGGAGGGCCGGAGATACGCAGTATTTT. The full variable domain, in which reference TRBV19 and TRBJ2-3 provide the parts outside the CDR3, is DGGITQSPKYLFRKEGQNVTLSCEQNLNHDAMYWYRQDPGQGLRLIYYSQIVNDFQKGDIAEGYSVSREKKESFPLTVTSAQKNPTAFYLCASRIGGRAGDTQYFGPGTRLTVL.

This clone was found a few times. The genes are TRBV9 and TRBJ2-3; D ambiguous. This CDR3 spans 13 amino acids. With 6 bases removed from V and 2 bases from J, the gap between germline ends came to 10 bases. Germline V gene data show CDR1 as SGDLS and CDR2 as YYNGEE. The CDR3 loop is CASNSADTDTQYF. The CDR3 coding sequence is TGTGCCAGCAATTCGGCGGACACAGATACGCAGTATTTT.

The CDR3 protein is CASSRDRGLTEAFF. CDR3 nucleotides: TGCGCCAGCAGCCGGGACAGGGGGCTGACTGAAGCTTTCTTT. The chain carries TRBV5-1 and TRBJ1-1, with 12 bases matching TRBD1. The V gene's germline CDR1 is SGHRS and CDR2 YFSETQ. With V trimmed by 4 bases and J by 5 bases, 3 bases remained unmatched. The CDR3 has 14 amino acids.

The rearrangement joins TRBV12-5 to TRBJ2-7; 9 bases align to TRBD1. The germline gives CDR1 LGHNT, CDR2 FRNRAP. This CDR3 spans 13 amino acids. Trimming took 5 bases from V and 6 from J; bases not matched to a gene: 5. This CDR3 reads CASGRTGAGEQYF. The DNA of the CDR3 is TGTGCTAGTGGTCGGACAGGGGCGGGCGAGCAGTACTTC.

The CDR3 DNA is TGTGCCAGCCGGGACAGGGTAGATACGGCTGGCTACACCTTC. Encoded protein: CASRDRVDTAGYTF. The chain has TRBV9 and TRBJ1-2; 9 positions agree with TRBD1. CDR3 length: 14 amino acids. The V and J ends lost 7 bases and 7 bases, in that order; junction bases with no gene match: 11. Per germline, CDR1 SGDLS and CDR2 YYNGEE.

The chain is built from TRBV27 and TRBJ2-5; 10 nucleotides agree with TRBD2. Germline CDR1 MNHEY, CDR2 SMNVEV (reference sequence). CDR3 length equals 15 residues. The V and J ends lost 6 bases and 4 bases, in that order; junction bases with no gene match: 8. The CDR3 protein is CASRRASGGGETQYF. The CDR3 DNA follows: TGTGCCAGCAGGAGGGCTAGCGGGGGTGGAGAGACCCAGTACTTC.

The J gene is TRBJ2-3, the V gene TRBV10-3, with 7 nucleotides matching TRBD2. From germline, CDR1 is ENHRY and CDR2 SYGVKD. The CDR3 consists of 14 residues. Germline trimming cut 11 bases from V and 1 base from J; bases unmatched to any gene: 9. The CDR3 DNA reads TGTGCCGTTTCTAGCGGCCCCCGCACAGATACGCAGTATTTT. Translated: CAVSSGPRTDTQYF.

The gene calls are TRBV7-3 and TRBJ2-2, with TRBD2 identical over 8 bases. This CDR3 has 16 amino acids. Germline V gene data show CDR1 as SGHTA and CDR2 as FQGTGA. V lost 4 bases to trimming and J lost 7 bases; unmatched junction nucleotides: 11. In DNA form, the CDR3 reads TGTGCCAGCAGCTCGCCGGGACTAGGGGGGGTCGGGGAGCTGTTTTTT. Translation gives CASSSPGLGGVGELFF.

This clone was counted at least ten times. The rearrangement joins TRBV6-6 to TRBJ1-5; D is perhaps TRBD1 (5 bases). From germline, CDR1 is MNHNY and CDR2 SVGAGI (reference sequence). The V end was cut by 3 bases, the J end by 3 bases, with 9 bases between. This CDR3 contains 14 residues. CDR3 region: CASSYDSSNQPQHF. The DNA for the CDR3 is TGTGCCAGCAGTTATGACAGTTCCAATCAGCCCCAGCATTTT.

The V call is TRBV7-2, the J call TRBJ2-5, with D tentatively TRBD1 (6 bases). The CDR3 contains 16 residues. Per the germline V gene, CDR1 is SGHTA and CDR2 is FQGNSA. Between the trimmed V and J ends, which lost 5 bases and 4 bases, there was a span of 20 bases. CDR3 coding DNA: TGTGCCAGCAGCGCCCAGGGGCAGGGCTTCCCAGAGACCCAGTACTTC. Amino acids: CASSAQGQGFPETQYF.

The chain has TRBV2 and TRBJ1-2; 8 bases line up with TRBD1. This CDR3 has 15 residues. From germline, CDR1 is SNHLY and CDR2 FYNNEI. The V segment lost 0 bases and the J segment 5 bases; nucleotides outside the gene matches: 5. The CDR3 region is CASSEALRQGYGYTF. The CDR3 coding sequence is TGTGCCAGCAGTGAAGCGCTTCGACAGGGGTATGGCTACACCTTC.

The chain combines TRBV5-1 with TRBJ2-2; 7 bases are a match to TRBD2. Germline-derived CDR1 and CDR2 are SGHRS and YFSETQ. The V segment lost 4 bases and the J segment 6 bases; nucleotides outside the gene matches: 9. The CDR3 sequence is 15 residues long. The CDR3 DNA reads TGCGCCAGCAGCGCCAACGGGGGGAAAGCCGGGGAGCTGTTTTTT. Amino acids: CASSANGGKAGELFF.

The chain carries TRBV7-3 and TRBJ1-1, with D hard to call. Deletions cut 2 bases from V and 3 bases from J, with 7 bases between. CDR1 is SGHTA and CDR2 is FQGTGA in the germline V gene. This CDR3 has 13 amino acids. The CDR3 DNA sequence: TGTGCCAGCAGCTTAGGTGGCCACACTGAAGCTTTCTTT. Translation: CASSLGGHTEAFF.

This chain uses TRBV6-5 with TRBJ2-7; 10 bases are a match to TRBD2. Germline loops: CDR1 MNHEY, CDR2 SVGAGI. V lost 7 bases, J lost 0 bases, and 3 bases stayed unmatched. This CDR3 comprises 14 residues. In DNA, the CDR3 is TGTGCCAGCACGACTAGCGGGTTCTCCTACGAGCAGTACTTC. Its translation: CASTTSGFSYEQYF.